This T cell receptor beta chain was recorded in a study of early T cells in non-severe SARS-CoV-2 infection. A word on this clonotype: The target antigen is unknown.

The study, taken as a whole, reports: Comparison of clonotypes with VDJdb favored anti-spike CD8 responses while missing private and CD4 specificities.

The V gene's germline CDR1 is MNHEY and CDR2 SVGAGI. This CDR3 has 15 amino acids. V was pared by 6 bases and J by 5 bases, with 8 bases of the junction left unmatched. TCRdb re-called the 5' RACE reads through MiXCR, storing one row per CDR3 protein. This sample has roughly 45,000 distinct CDR3 sequences, with roughly 10% found just once. The chain links TRBV6-5 to TRBJ2-5; 11 bases map to TRBD2. This clonotype was sampled from an adult who was a healthcare worker with PCR-confirmed SARS-CoV-2 infection or an uninfected control (not recorded which). What was sequenced was whole blood. For the CDR3, the DNA is TGTGCCAGCAGCATTAGCGGGGGGGCCACCGAGACCCAGTACTTC. Its protein product is CASSISGGATETQYF.